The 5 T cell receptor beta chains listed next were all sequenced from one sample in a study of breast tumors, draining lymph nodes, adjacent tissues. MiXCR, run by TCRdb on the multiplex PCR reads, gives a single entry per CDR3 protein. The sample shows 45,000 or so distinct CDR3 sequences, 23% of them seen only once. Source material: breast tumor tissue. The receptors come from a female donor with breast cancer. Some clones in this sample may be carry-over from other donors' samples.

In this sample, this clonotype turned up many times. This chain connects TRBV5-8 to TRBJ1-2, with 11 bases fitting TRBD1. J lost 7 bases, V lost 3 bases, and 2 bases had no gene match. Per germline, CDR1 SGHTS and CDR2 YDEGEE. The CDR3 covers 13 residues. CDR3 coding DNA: TGTGCCAGCAGCTGGGACAGGGGGATTGGCTACACCTTC. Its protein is CASSWDRGIGYTF.

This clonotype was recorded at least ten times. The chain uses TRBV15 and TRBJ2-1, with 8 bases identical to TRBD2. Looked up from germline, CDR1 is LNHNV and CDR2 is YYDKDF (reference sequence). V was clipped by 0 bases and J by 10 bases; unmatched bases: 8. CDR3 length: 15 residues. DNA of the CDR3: TGTGCCACCAGCAGAGATCGAGCGGGAGCACTAGAGCAGTTCTTC. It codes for CATSRDRAGALEQFF.

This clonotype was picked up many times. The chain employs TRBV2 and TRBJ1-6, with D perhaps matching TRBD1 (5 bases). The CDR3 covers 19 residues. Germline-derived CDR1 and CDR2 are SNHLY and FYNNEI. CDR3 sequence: CAPNPRGRVGGSYNSPLHF. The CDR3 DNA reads TGTGCGCCGAATCCTAGGGGCAGGGTTGGTGGCTCCTATAATTCACCCCTCCACTTT.

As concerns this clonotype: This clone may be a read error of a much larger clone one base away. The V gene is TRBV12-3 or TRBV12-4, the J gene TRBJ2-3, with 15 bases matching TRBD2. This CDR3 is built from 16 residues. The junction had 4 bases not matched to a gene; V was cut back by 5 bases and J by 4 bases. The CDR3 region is CASSRTSGRGADTQYF. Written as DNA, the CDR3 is TGTGCCAGCAGTCGGACTAGCGGGAGGGGGGCAGATACGCAGTATTTT.

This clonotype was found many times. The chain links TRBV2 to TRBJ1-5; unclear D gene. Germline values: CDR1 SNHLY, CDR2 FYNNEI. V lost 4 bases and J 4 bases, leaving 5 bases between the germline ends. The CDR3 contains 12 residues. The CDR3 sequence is CASSVGNQPQHF. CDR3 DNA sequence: TGTGCCAGCAGTGTTGGGAATCAGCCCCAGCATTTT.